These 20 T cell receptor beta chains originate from one sample sequenced in a study of Ad26.COV2.S vaccination and SARS-CoV-2 variants. Indicated treatment: over 15 received Ad26.COV2.S at low or high dose, single or two shots; about 5 received placebo; per-sample allocation not given. Collection of the samples took place on day 63 after the first injection of vaccine or placebo. Only in-frame clones appear in the TCRdb table, and some are missing; sequencing was by immunoSEQ multiplex PCR. The sample gives about 350,000 clones, 80% to 90% of which show up once; around 3.6% is in the top ten. The specimen was peripheral blood, collected in a trial of Ad26.COV2.S vaccine versus placebo. These receptors were collected from a person between 18 and 60 years old who received the Ad26.COV2.S COVID-19 vaccine or a placebo.

The chain recombines TRBV12-3 or TRBV12-4 with TRBJ2-7, with D tentatively TRBD2 (6 bases). Trimming cost V 6 bases and J 6 bases, with 15 bases left between them. The CDR3 totals 13 residues. The CDR3 DNA reads as TGTGCCAGCAGCCCAGGGATGGGGGGCGAGCAGTACTTC. Residues: CASSPGMGGEQYF.

The J gene is TRBJ2-7, the V gene TRBV6-5; a possible D gene is TRBD1 (6 bases). V was clipped by 5 bases and J by 6 bases, with 8 bases between them. CDR3 size: 11 residues. Germline V gene sequence: CDR1 MNHEY, CDR2 SVGAGI. The CDR3 loop reads CASSQGSEQYF. CDR3 nucleotide sequence: TGTGCCAGCAGTCAGGGGTCCGAGCAGTACTTC.

The gene calls are TRBV7-2 and TRBJ1-3; no definite D call. Germline CDR1 reads SGHTA; CDR2 reads FQGNSA. This CDR3 contains 17 residues. Trimming shortened V by 1 base and J by 3 bases, and 16 bases separated the two germline ends. CDR3 region: CASSLGPSGVGGNTIYF. CDR3 sequence (DNA): TGTGCCAGCAGCTTAGGCCCGTCCGGGGTTGGTGGAAACACCATATATTTT.

This clone has just one count. The V and J genes are TRBV11-3 and TRBJ1-1; D perhaps matches TRBD1 (6 bases). The germline gives CDR1 SGHNT, CDR2 YENEEA. V dropped 0 bases and J dropped 1 base, with 6 bases sitting between them. This CDR3 is 14 amino acids long. CDR3 amino acids: CASSLDRGNTEAFF. The CDR3 nucleotides read TGTGCCAGCAGCTTAGACAGGGGGAACACTGAAGCTTTCTTT.

In this sample, this clone turned up a few times. This sequence joins TRBV9 and TRBJ1-1, with TRBD1 identical over 9 bases. Per germline, CDR1 SGDLS and CDR2 YYNGEE. The CDR3 covers 16 residues. The V and J ends lost 4 bases and 1 base, in that order; junction bases with no gene match: 8. CDR3 nucleotide sequence: TGTGCCAGCAGCCCCGGGACAGGGCGAAGGAACACTGAAGCTTTCTTT. Translating gives CASSPGTGRRNTEAFF.

As to this clone: At the DNA level, this CDR3 is encoded by other sequences in the same sample as well. The chain employs TRBV5-1 and TRBJ2-5; D is perhaps TRBD2 (6 bases). The CDR3 is made up of 13 amino acids. Germline loops: CDR1 SGHRS, CDR2 YFSETQ. The ends were cut back, 0 bases at V and 5 bases at J, with 8 bases in the middle. CDR3 bases: TGCGCCAGCAGCTTGGGTGGGGGGGAGACCCAGTACTTC. Its protein product is CASSLGGGETQYF.

This clone was recorded only once. The chain is built from TRBV3-1 (or the pseudogene TRBV3-2) and TRBJ2-3; D might be TRBD2 (7 bases). The CDR3 is made up of 17 amino acids. The V and J ends lost 0 bases and 3 bases respectively, with 16 bases between them. Germline lookup yields CDR1 LGHDT and CDR2 YNNKEL (reference sequence). The CDR3: CASSQDPRGGRTDTQYF. CDR3 DNA sequence: TGTGCCAGCAGCCAAGATCCTAGGGGGGGCCGAACAGATACGCAGTATTTT.

This chain links TRBV30 with TRBJ1-2, with a tentative D call TRBD1 (5 bases). Trimming removed 5 bases at V and 3 bases at J, with 13 bases between. The germline V gene has CDR1 GTSNPN and CDR2 SVGIG (reference sequence). The CDR3 length is 13 residues. The DNA of the CDR3 is TGTGCCTGGGGGGGAGGAGGGCACTATGGCTACACCTTC. Protein product: CAWGGGGHYGYTF.

This chain links TRBV9 with TRBJ2-1, with 7 bases that match TRBD1. This CDR3 comprises 15 residues. Germline V CDR1 and CDR2: SGDLS, YYNGEE. The V gene end was trimmed by 3 bases and the J gene end by 9 bases; junction bases not matched to a gene: 12. CDR3 bases: TGTGCCAGCAGCGGGACCGGGACAGTAAAGGTTGAGCAGTTCTTC. Its protein is CASSGTGTVKVEQFF. Full variable domain (missing parts from reference TRBV9 and TRBJ2-1): DSGVTQTPKHLITATGQRVTLRCSPRSGDLSVYWYQQSLDQGLQFLIQYYNGEERAKGNILERFSAQQFPDLHSELNLSSLELGDSALYFCASSGTGTVKVEQFFGPGTRLTVL.

The chain is built from TRBV9 and TRBJ2-3; D gene uncertain. CDR1 and CDR2 from the germline V gene are SGDLS and YYNGEE. The length of the CDR3 is 14 residues. V lost 0 bases and J 3 bases, leaving 8 bases between the germline ends. CDR3 residues: CASSVAQRTDTQYF. CDR3 nucleotides: TGTGCCAGCAGCGTAGCCCAAAGGACAGATACGCAGTATTTT. The whole variable domain, filled in from reference TRBV9 and TRBJ2-3, reads DSGVTQTPKHLITATGQRVTLRCSPRSGDLSVYWYQQSLDQGLQFLIQYYNGEERAKGNILERFSAQQFPDLHSELNLSSLELGDSALYFCASSVAQRTDTQYFGPGTRLTVL.

The CDR3 is CASSTHPGLVDTQYF. Here the CDR3 DNA reads TGTGCCAGCAGCACCCATCCGGGACTAGTAGATACGCAGTATTTT. This chain connects TRBV7-3 to TRBJ2-3, with 8 bases aligning to TRBD2. The germline CDR1 and CDR2 sequences are SGHTA and FQGTGA. V was clipped by 5 bases and J by 5 bases; unmatched bases: 9. The CDR3 consists of 15 residues.

The chain links TRBV7-2 to TRBJ2-2; D tentatively reads TRBD1 or TRBD2 (6 bases each). V was cut by 0 bases and J by 2 bases, with 7 bases left in between. The CDR3 length is 15 residues. Germline CDR1 and CDR2: SGHTA and FQGNSA. The CDR3 loop is CASSLAGGNTGELFF. DNA for the CDR3: TGTGCCAGCAGCTTAGCGGGGGGCAACACCGGGGAGCTGTTTTTT. Variable domain in full (rest from reference TRBV7-2 and TRBJ2-2): GAGVSQSPSNKVTEKGKDVELRCDPISGHTALYWYRQSLGQGLEFLIYFQGNSAPDKSGLPSDRFSAERTGGSVSTLTIQRTQQEDSAVYLCASSLAGGNTGELFFGEGSRLTVL.

The chain joins TRBV7-2 to TRBJ1-3, with unresolved D. The CDR3 runs to 16 residues. The ends were cut back, 1 base at V and 0 bases at J, with 10 bases in the middle. Germline CDR1 and CDR2: SGHTA and FQGNSA. The CDR3 DNA sequence: TGTGCCAGCAGCTTAGGGCCAGTCATCTCTGGAAACACCATATATTTT. This sequence encodes CASSLGPVISGNTIYF.

The chain couples TRBV4-1 to TRBJ1-6, with TRBD1 as a possible D gene (5 bases). V shed 0 bases and J shed 14 bases, with 14 bases lying between them. Per the germline V gene, CDR1 is MGHRA and CDR2 is YSYEKL. This CDR3 has 14 amino acids. This CDR3 reads CASSQDWGRSALHF. The CDR3 DNA is TGCGCCAGCAGCCAAGATTGGGGACGGTCGGCCCTCCACTTT.

The chain combines TRBV2 with TRBJ2-7; D unclear. Germline V gene lookup returns CDR1 SNHLY and CDR2 FYNNEI. Trimming removed 4 bases from V and 2 bases from J, with 18 bases in between. This CDR3 region has 16 residues. The CDR3 loop is CASSATGAQDAYEQYF. In DNA form, the CDR3 reads TGTGCCAGCAGTGCGACTGGAGCTCAGGACGCCTACGAGCAGTACTTC. Complete variable domain (other parts from reference TRBV2 and TRBJ2-7): EPEVTQTPSHQVTQMGQEVILRCVPISNHLYFYWYRQILGQKVEFLVSFYNNEISEKSEIFDDQFSVERPDGSNFTLKIRSTKLEDSAMYFCASSATGAQDAYEQYFGPGTRLTVT.

The chain recombines TRBV5-1 with TRBJ2-3, with unresolved D. CDR1 and CDR2 (germline): SGHRS, YFSETQ. V lost 9 bases to trimming and J lost 2 bases, with 16 bases between them. This CDR3 region has 14 residues. The CDR3: CATKKATPTDTQYF. DNA for the CDR3: TGCGCCACAAAGAAGGCCACACCCACAGATACGCAGTATTTT. The complete variable domain, with remaining parts taken from reference TRBV5-1 and TRBJ2-3, reads KAGVTQTPRYLIKTRGQQVTLSCSPISGHRSVSWYQQTPGQGLQFLFEYFSETQRNKGNFPGRFSGRQFSNSRSEMNVSTLELGDSALYLCATKKATPTDTQYFGPGTRLTVL.

The chain links TRBV29-1 to TRBJ2-5; no reliable D call. Trimming cost V 8 bases and J 0 bases, with 13 bases left between them. Germline V gene lookup returns CDR1 SQVTM and CDR2 ANQGSEA. The CDR3 sequence is 13 residues long. The CDR3 is CSTKGQYQETQYF. In DNA, the CDR3 is TGCAGCACCAAAGGGCAGTACCAAGAGACCCAGTACTTC.

This rearrangement joins TRBV9 to TRBJ2-3; D is unclear. The germline V gene encodes CDR1 SGDLS and CDR2 YYNGEE. The V gene lost 1 base and the J gene lost 0 bases, with 9 bases spanning the gap. The CDR3 covers 15 residues. The CDR3 reads CASSVISASTDTQYF. In DNA form, the CDR3 reads TGTGCCAGCAGCGTAATATCGGCTAGCACAGATACGCAGTATTTT. Complete variable domain (other parts from reference TRBV9 and TRBJ2-3): DSGVTQTPKHLITATGQRVTLRCSPRSGDLSVYWYQQSLDQGLQFLIQYYNGEERAKGNILERFSAQQFPDLHSELNLSSLELGDSALYFCASSVISASTDTQYFGPGTRLTVL.

The chain couples TRBV6-5 to TRBJ2-4; a possible D gene is TRBD2 (6 bases). The CDR3 has 14 amino acids. Germline V lookup: CDR1 MNHEY, CDR2 SVGAGI. Trimming left V 2 bases short and J 1 base short, with 6 bases between. DNA of the CDR3: TGTGCCAGCAGTTACGGGGGGGCCAAAAACATTCAGTACTTC. Protein: CASSYGGAKNIQYF.

This chain links TRBV25-1 with TRBJ2-2, with TRBD2 matching over 11 bases. This CDR3 is built from 16 residues. The junction had 3 bases not matched to a gene; V was cut back by 0 bases and J by 6 bases. The germline V gene has CDR1 MGHDK and CDR2 SYGVNS. The CDR3 sequence is CASSEYSGGASGELFF. Here the CDR3 DNA reads TGTGCCAGCAGTGAATATAGCGGGGGGGCCTCCGGGGAGCTGTTTTTT.